The table lists the clone carrying this T cell receptor (beta chain) with a count of one. Its antigen is not identified. The method was immunoSEQ multiplex PCR; TCRdb's version includes in-frame clones alone and lacks a portion of them. The sample carries about 78,000 clones, approximately 97% recorded once. The data were obtained in a study of human thymus T cells. Study findings and constraints: Reports from related research described highly overlapping thymic repertoires among unrelated individuals. Across thymic and blood repertoires, the usage of V and J genes appeared to be biased.

The V and J ends lost 6 bases and 4 bases, in that order; junction bases with no gene match: 8. Germline loops: CDR1 MNHNS, CDR2 SASEGT. The CDR3 spans 14 residues. Resections were taken during corrective heart surgery, and the thymus tissue came from these. The rearrangement links TRBV6-1 to TRBJ2-7; TRBD1 aligns across 8 bases. The sample comprised thymus tissue. This receptor was obtained from a boy younger than two with a congenital heart defect but otherwise immunologically healthy. CDR3 nucleotide sequence: TGTGCCAGCAGCCCCGGGACAGGACTGTACGAGCAGTACTTC. It specifies CASSPGTGLYEQYF.